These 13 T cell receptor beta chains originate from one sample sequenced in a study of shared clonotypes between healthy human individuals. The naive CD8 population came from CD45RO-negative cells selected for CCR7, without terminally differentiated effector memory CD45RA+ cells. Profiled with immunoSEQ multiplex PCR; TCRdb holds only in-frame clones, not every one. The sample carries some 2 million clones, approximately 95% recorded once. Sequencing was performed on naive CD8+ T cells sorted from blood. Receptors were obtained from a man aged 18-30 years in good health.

Here the CDR3 reads CASSFREGYEQYF. CDR3 in DNA: TGCGCCAGCAGCTTCAGAGAGGGCTACGAGCAGTACTTC. The genes are TRBV5-1 and TRBJ2-7, with a weak D call TRBD2 (5 bases). Germline CDR1 and CDR2: SGHRS and YFSETQ. The CDR3 is 13 amino acids. Trimming left V 2 bases short and J 3 bases short, with 9 bases between. Full variable domain (remainder filled in from reference TRBV5-1 and TRBJ2-7): KAGVTQTPRYLIKTRGQQVTLSCSPISGHRSVSWYQQTPGQGLQFLFEYFSETQRNKGNFPGRFSGRQFSNSRSEMNVSTLELGDSALYLCASSFREGYEQYFGPGTRLTVT.

CDR3 DNA: TGCGCCAGCAGCCAAGGGGGGACGACAGGGGGCGAAGAAAAACTGTTTTTT. Translating it yields CASSQGGTTGGEEKLFF. This chain links TRBV4-1 with TRBJ1-4; 10 bases agree with TRBD1. Germline CDR1 reads MGHRA; CDR2 reads YSYEKL. V was pared by 1 base and J by 8 bases, with 10 bases of the junction left unmatched. The CDR3 sequence is 17 residues long.

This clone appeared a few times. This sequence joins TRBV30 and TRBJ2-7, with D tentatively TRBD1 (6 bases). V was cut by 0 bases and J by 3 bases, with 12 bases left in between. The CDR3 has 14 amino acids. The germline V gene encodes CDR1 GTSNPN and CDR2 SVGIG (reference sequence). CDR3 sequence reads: CAWSVLGAGYEQYF. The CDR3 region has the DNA TGTGCCTGGAGTGTACTGGGGGCTGGCTACGAGCAGTACTTC.

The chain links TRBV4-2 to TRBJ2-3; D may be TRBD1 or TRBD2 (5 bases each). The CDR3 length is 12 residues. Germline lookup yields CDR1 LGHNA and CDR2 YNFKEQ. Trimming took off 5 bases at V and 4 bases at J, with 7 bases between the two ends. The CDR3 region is CASSWGSDTQYF. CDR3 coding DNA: TGTGCCAGCAGCTGGGGGTCAGATACGCAGTATTTT.

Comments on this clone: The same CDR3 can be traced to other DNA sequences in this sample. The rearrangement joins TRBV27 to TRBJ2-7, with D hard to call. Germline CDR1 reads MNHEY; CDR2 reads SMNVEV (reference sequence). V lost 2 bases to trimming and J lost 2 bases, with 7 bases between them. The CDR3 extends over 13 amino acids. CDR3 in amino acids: CASSLGATYEQYF. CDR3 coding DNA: TGTGCCAGCAGTTTAGGCGCCACCTACGAGCAGTACTTC.

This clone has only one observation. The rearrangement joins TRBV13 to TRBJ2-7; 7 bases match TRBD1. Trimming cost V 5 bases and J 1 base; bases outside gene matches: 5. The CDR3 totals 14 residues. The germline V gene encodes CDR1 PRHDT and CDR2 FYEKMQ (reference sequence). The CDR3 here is CASSPGQASYEQYF. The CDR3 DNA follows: TGTGCCAGCAGCCCAGGACAGGCTTCCTACGAGCAGTACTTC. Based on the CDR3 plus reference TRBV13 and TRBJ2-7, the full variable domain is AAGVIQSPRHLIKEKRETATLKCYPIPRHDTVYWYQQGPGQDPQFLISFYEKMQSDKGSIPDRFSAQQFSDYHSELNMSSLELGDSALYFCASSPGQASYEQYFGPGTRLTVT.

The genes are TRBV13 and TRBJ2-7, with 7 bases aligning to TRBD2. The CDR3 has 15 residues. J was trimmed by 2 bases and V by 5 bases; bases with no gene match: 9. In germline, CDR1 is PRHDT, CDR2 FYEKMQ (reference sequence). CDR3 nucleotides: TGTGCCAGCAGCACCATGGGGGGGAGGGCCTACGAGCAGTACTTC. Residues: CASSTMGGRAYEQYF.

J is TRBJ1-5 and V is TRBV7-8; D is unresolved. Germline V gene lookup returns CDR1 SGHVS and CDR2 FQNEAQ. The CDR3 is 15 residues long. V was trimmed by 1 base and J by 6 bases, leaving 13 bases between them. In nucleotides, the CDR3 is TGTGCCAGCAGCTTAGTGGAGGAGAAGGGTCAGCCCCAGCATTTT. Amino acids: CASSLVEEKGQPQHF.

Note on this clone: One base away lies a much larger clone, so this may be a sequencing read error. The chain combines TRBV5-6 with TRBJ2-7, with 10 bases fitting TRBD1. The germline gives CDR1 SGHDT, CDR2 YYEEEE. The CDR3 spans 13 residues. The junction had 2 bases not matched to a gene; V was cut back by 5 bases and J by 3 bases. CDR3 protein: CASRWDRGYEQYF. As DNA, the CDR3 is TGTGCCAGCAGGTGGGACAGGGGCTACGAGCAGTACTTC. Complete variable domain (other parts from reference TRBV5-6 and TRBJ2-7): DAGVTQSPTHLIKTRGQQVTLRCSPKSGHDTVSWYQQALGQGPQFIFQYYEEEERQRGNFPDRFSGHQFPNYSSELNVNALLLGDSALYLCASRWDRGYEQYFGPGTRLTVT.

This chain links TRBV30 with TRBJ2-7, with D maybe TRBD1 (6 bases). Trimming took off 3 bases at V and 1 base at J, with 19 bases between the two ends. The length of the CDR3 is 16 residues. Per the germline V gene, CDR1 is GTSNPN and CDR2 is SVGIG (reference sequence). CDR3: CAWSASEDSVSYEQYF. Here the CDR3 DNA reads TGTGCCTGGAGCGCGAGCGAGGACAGCGTTTCCTACGAGCAGTACTTC.

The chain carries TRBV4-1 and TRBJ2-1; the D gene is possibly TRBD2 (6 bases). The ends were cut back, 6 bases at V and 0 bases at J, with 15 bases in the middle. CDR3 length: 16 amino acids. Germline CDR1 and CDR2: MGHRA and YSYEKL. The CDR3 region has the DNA TGCGCCAGCAGTCATTTTATAGCGGACTCCTACAATGAGCAGTTCTTC. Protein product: CASSHFIADSYNEQFF.

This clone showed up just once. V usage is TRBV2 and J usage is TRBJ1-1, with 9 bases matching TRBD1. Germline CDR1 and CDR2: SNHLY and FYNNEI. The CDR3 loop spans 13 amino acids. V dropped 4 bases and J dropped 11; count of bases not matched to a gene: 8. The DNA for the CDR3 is TGTGCCAGCAGTGGCCGGGACAGGGAGGGGGCTTTCTTT. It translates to CASSGRDREGAFF. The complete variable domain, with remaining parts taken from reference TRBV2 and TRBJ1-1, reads EPEVTQTPSHQVTQMGQEVILRCVPISNHLYFYWYRQILGQKVEFLVSFYNNEISEKSEIFDDQFSVERPDGSNFTLKIRSTKLEDSAMYFCASSGRDREGAFFGQGTRLTVV.

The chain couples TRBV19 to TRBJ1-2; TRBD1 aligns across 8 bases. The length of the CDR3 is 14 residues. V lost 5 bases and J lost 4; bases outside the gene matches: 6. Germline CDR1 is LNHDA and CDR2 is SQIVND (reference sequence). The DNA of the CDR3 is TGTGCCAGTAGTGTTCAGGGGGCCGGCTATGGCTACACCTTC. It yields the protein CASSVQGAGYGYTF. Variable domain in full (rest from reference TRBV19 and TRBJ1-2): DGGITQSPKYLFRKEGQNVTLSCEQNLNHDAMYWYRQDPGQGLRLIYYSQIVNDFQKGDIAEGYSVSREKKESFPLTVTSAQKNPTAFYLCASSVQGAGYGYTFGSGTRLTVV.